This section outlines one T cell receptor (beta chain) sequence together with its context. Its antigen is as yet unknown. The data were taken from a study of cytomegalovirus exposure and HLA in healthy donors. Looked up from germline, CDR1 is LGHNA and CDR2 is YSLEER. The CDR3 has 16 residues. The V gene end was trimmed by 1 base and the J gene end by 5 bases; junction bases not matched to a gene: 9. The PCR was carried out with 60 Vbeta primers and 13 Jbeta primers. Data came from immunoSEQ multiplex PCR; TCRdb stores just in-frame clones and leaves some out. Of 120,000 to 150,000 clones detected, roughly 83% appear once; the ten largest clones hold approximately 3%. Study results and limitations: Later analysis suggested most CMV-associated TCR beta chains were HLA-restricted. Immune exposure information comprised only CMV serostatus. Reportedly, diagnosis of cytomegalovirus status by the classifier showed high specificity and sensitivity. The study recorded about 160 TCR beta chains that were cytomegalovirus-associated.

This sequence was found in a female donor in good health and CMV-seronegative. Sequencing used PBMCs. V usage is TRBV4-3 and J usage is TRBJ2-5; 8 bases match TRBD1. DNA for the CDR3: TGCGCCAGCAGCCAAGTCGCAAGCAGGGGGCAGGAGACCCAGTACTTC. This codes for CASSQVASRGQETQYF.